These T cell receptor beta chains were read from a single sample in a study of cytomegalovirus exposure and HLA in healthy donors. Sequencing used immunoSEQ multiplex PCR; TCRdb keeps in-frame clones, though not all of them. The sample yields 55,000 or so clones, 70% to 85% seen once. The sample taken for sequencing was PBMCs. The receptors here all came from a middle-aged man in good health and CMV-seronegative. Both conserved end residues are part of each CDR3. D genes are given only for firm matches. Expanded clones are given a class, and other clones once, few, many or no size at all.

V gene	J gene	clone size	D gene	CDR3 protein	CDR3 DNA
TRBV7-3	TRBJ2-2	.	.	CASSLTSNTGELFF	TGTGCCAGCAGCTTAACCTCGAACACCGGGGAGCTGTTTTTT
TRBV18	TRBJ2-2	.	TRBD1	CASSPQQGTVNTGELFF	TGTGCCAGCTCCCCCCAGCAGGGGACAGTGAACACCGGGGAGCTGTTTTTT
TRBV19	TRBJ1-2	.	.	CASSIPLAGNYGYTF	TGTGCCAGTAGTATACCTTTGGCAGGGAACTATGGCTACACCTTC
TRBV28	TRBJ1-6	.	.	CASHLVGDNSPLHF	TGTGCCAGCCACCTTGTCGGGGATAATTCACCCCTCCACTTT
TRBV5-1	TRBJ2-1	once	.	CASSPLGVVSYNEQFF	TGCGCCAGCAGCCCCCTAGGCGTTGTCTCCTACAATGAGCAGTTCTTC
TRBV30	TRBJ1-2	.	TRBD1	CAWGGQGLGYTF	TGTGCCTGGGGAGGACAGGGCTTAGGCTACACCTTC
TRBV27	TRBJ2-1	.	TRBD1	CASSLRSGTGYNEQFF	TGTGCCAGCAGTTTAAGGTCCGGGACAGGCTACAATGAGCAGTTCTTC
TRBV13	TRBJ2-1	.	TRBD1	CASIGTGLGEQFF	TGTGCCAGCATCGGGACAGGGTTAGGTGAGCAGTTCTTC
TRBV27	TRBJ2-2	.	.	CASGRRGSAGELFF	TGTGCCAGCGGTCGCCGAGGCAGCGCCGGGGAGCTGTTTTTT
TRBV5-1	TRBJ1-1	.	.	CASSLDEVLNQAFF	TGCGCCAGCAGCTTGGATGAAGTACTAAACCAAGCTTTCTTT
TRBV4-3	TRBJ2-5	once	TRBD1	CASSQEFRTGGMETQYF	TGCGCCAGCAGCCAAGAATTTCGGACAGGGGGGATGGAGACCCAGTACTTC